This T cell receptor (beta chain) was identified during a study of blood T cells in healthy people across ages. This CDR3 is built from 15 residues. The germline V gene has CDR1 LGHNA and CDR2 YNFKEQ. V gave up 0 bases and J gave up 4 bases, with 12 bases separating them. In this sample, this clonotype turned up a few times. Its antigen is not identified. Primed by a sample-barcoded 5' primer and a J-beta primer mix, a second PCR proceeded for 7 to 11 cycles. Tags on each cDNA molecule came from a template-switch adaptor with 12 random nucleotides. From the 5' RACE reads, TCRdb called clonotypes with MiXCR, one entry per CDR3 protein. The repertoire holds under 1,000,000 distinct CDR3 sequences, with roughly 35% as singletons. Study-level findings and limits: Donors of long life had a larger count of naive CD4+ cells and greater diversity than aged donors.

The sample taken for sequencing was blood. The source of this sequence is a man aged 18 to 30 in good health. The chain couples TRBV4-2 to TRBJ1-1; D perhaps matches TRBD1 (6 bases). The CDR3, as DNA: TGTGCCAGCAGCCAAGATCCTGGGGGCACCACTGAAGCTTTCTTT. Translating it yields CASSQDPGGTTEAFF.